The TCR beta chain under discussion was sequenced for a study of blood T cell repertoires in COVID-19. Germline V CDR1 and CDR2: SGHTA, FQGNSA. V gave up 5 bases and J gave up 7 bases; unmatched junction bases: 6. The CDR3 contains 15 residues. Sequencing used immunoSEQ multiplex PCR; TCRdb keeps in-frame clones, though not all of them. The data hold fewer than 250,000 clones, with about 88% observed a single time. Cohort placement rested on clinical history that participants reported themselves. The chain employs TRBV7-2 and TRBJ1-6, with 9 bases identical to TRBD1. Sequenced material: PBMCs or T cells enriched from blood (not recorded which). This TCR came from a woman aged 40 to 49 in a cohort exposed to, infected with or recovered from COVID-19 (not recorded which). CDR3 coding DNA: TGTGCCAGCAGCCTTGGACAGGGGATCAATTCACCCCTCCACTTT. As protein: CASSLGQGINSPLHF.